These T cell receptor beta chains were read from a single sample in a study of blood T cell repertoires in COVID-19. The table came from immunoSEQ multiplex PCR; TCRdb's copy has only in-frame clones and leaves some out. This table holds under 300,000 clones, roughly 87% found once. Sample: PBMCs or T cells enriched from blood (not recorded which). These receptors all come from a woman aged 30 to 39 who had recovered from COVID-19. Each CDR3 is given with its conserved first and last residue. The D gene is left open where the match is weak. Clone size is given for some rows only: seen once, a few or many times, or a class if the clone is expanded.

cdr3_aa cdr3_nt v_call d_call clone_size j_call
CASSFRAFKETQYF TGTGCCAGCAGCTTCCGAGCTTTTAAAGAGACCCAGTACTTC TRBV11-2 NA NA TRBJ2-5
CASSTTGAAGNTIYF TGTGCCAGCAGCACCACAGGGGCTGCTGGAAACACCATATATTTT TRBV5-4 TRBD1 NA TRBJ1-3
CASSQLPDSEKLFF TGTGCCAGCTCACAACTCCCCGACAGTGAAAAACTGTTTTTT TRBV18 NA few TRBJ1-4
CSVEAGVNTQYF TGCAGCGTTGAAGCCGGGGTGAATACGCAGTATTTT TRBV29-1 NA NA TRBJ2-3
CASSSGQANTGELFF TGCGCCAGCAGTTCGGGACAGGCGAACACCGGGGAGCTGTTTTTT TRBV5-1 TRBD1 NA TRBJ2-2
CASSEWGTTANYGYTF TGTGCCAGCAGTGAGTGGGGGACTACAGCTAACTATGGCTACACCTTC TRBV6-1 NA NA TRBJ1-2
CASSGGGETQYF TGTGCCAGTAGCGGGGGGGGAGAGACCCAGTACTTC TRBV19 TRBD2 once TRBJ2-5
CASSIQGLVGTEAFF TGCGCCAGCAGCATACAGGGTCTGGTCGGCACTGAAGCTTTCTTT TRBV5-1 NA NA TRBJ1-1
CASQTGAVQYF TGTGCCAGCCAGACAGGGGCGGTTCAGTACTTC TRBV27 TRBD1 NA TRBJ2-4
CASSEDRGNTEAFF TGTGCCAGCAGTGAGGACAGGGGGAACACTGAAGCTTTCTTT TRBV6-1 TRBD1 NA TRBJ1-1
CASSSLKRTGPYEQYF TGTGCCAGCTCATCCTTGAAACGGACAGGACCCTACGAGCAGTACTTC TRBV18 TRBD1 NA TRBJ2-7
CATKFYSSNQPQHF TGTGCCACCAAGTTTTACAGTAGCAATCAGCCCCAGCATTTT TRBV24-1 NA NA TRBJ1-5
CASSYIRGNTEAFF TGTGCCAGCAGTTACATCAGGGGGAACACTGAAGCTTTCTTT TRBV6-5 NA NA TRBJ1-1
CASTQGTGNTIYF TGTGCCAGCACACAGGGGACAGGAAACACCATATATTTT TRBV6-5 TRBD1 NA TRBJ1-3
CASRLTFGESTDTQYF TGTGCCAGCAGGTTGACTTTTGGGGAGTCCACAGATACGCAGTATTTT TRBV7-9 NA NA TRBJ2-3
CASSSAGAQETQYF TGTGCCAGCAGCTCGGCAGGGGCACAAGAGACCCAGTACTTC TRBV7-9 NA NA TRBJ2-5
CASSVTGDSNQPQHF TGCGCCAGCAGTGTGACAGGAGATAGCAATCAGCCCCAGCATTTT TRBV10-2 NA NA TRBJ1-5
CASSLGGTGVRTEAFF TGTGCCAGCAGCTTAGGTGGGACAGGGGTACGTACTGAAGCTTTCTTT TRBV11-3 TRBD1 once TRBJ1-1
CAWSVLFYEKLFF TGTGCCTGGAGTGTACTTTTCTACGAAAAACTGTTTTTT TRBV30 NA NA TRBJ1-4
CASSPSGQPTNYGYTF TGCGCCAGCAGCCCCTCCGGACAACCAACTAACTATGGCTACACCTTC TRBV5-1 NA once TRBJ1-2
CASSLIAGGPSYEQYF TGTGCCAGCAGCTTGATAGCGGGAGGGCCCAGTTACGAGCAGTACTTC TRBV7-6 TRBD2 NA TRBJ2-7
CASSFLGASNEKLFF TGTGCCAGCAGTTTTCTGGGGGCGTCTAATGAAAAACTGTTTTTT TRBV28 NA NA TRBJ1-4
CASSLRTLYGYTF TGTGCCAGCAGCCTTAGGACACTTTATGGCTACACCTTC TRBV6-2/TRBV6-3 NA few TRBJ1-2
CATSASPVNQPQHF TGTGCCACCAGTGCGTCCCCCGTCAATCAGCCCCAGCATTTT TRBV24-1 NA NA TRBJ1-5
CASQRLGSGAYEQYF TGTGCCAGCCAGAGGTTGGGTAGCGGGGCCTACGAGCAGTACTTC TRBV27 TRBD2 NA TRBJ2-7
CASSQTGFSNQPQHF TGTGCCAGCAGCCAGACAGGATTTAGCAATCAGCCCCAGCATTTT TRBV7-9 NA NA TRBJ1-5
CASSQVQGESEAFF TGTGCCAGCAGCCAAGTACAGGGGGAGTCTGAAGCTTTCTTT TRBV3-1/TRBV3-2 TRBD1 NA TRBJ1-1
CASSRGDTQYF TGTGCCAGCAGCCGCGGAGATACGCAGTATTTT TRBV14 NA NA TRBJ2-3
CASSLDRGSGYGYTF TGTGCCAGCAGCTTGGACAGGGGGTCGGGCTATGGCTACACCTTC TRBV7-2 TRBD1 once TRBJ1-2
CASSLGRRGGYTF TGTGCCAGCAGTTTAGGTCGCAGAGGGGGCTACACCTTC TRBV28 NA NA TRBJ1-2
CASRRQGPYNSPLHF TGTGCCAGCAGAAGACAGGGCCCCTATAATTCACCCCTCCACTTT TRBV28 TRBD1 NA TRBJ1-6
CASSPGHRNTYEQYF TGCGCCAGCAGCCCGGGACACCGAAATACCTACGAGCAGTACTTC TRBV5-1 NA once TRBJ2-7
CATSRAGGGFGNEQFF TGTGCCACCAGCAGAGCGGGAGGCGGTTTCGGCAATGAGCAGTTCTTC TRBV15 TRBD2 NA TRBJ2-1
CASSYPVGQGNSPLHF TGTGCCAGCAGCTATCCGGTGGGACAGGGTAATTCACCCCTCCACTTT TRBV11-3 TRBD1 NA TRBJ1-6
CASSQDKEGFAGGNTGELFF TGCGCCAGCAGCCAAGATAAGGAGGGGTTCGCGGGAGGGAACACCGGGGAGCTGTTTTTT TRBV4-1 TRBD2 few TRBJ2-2
CASQMHGTKGQPQHF TGTGCCAGCCAAATGCATGGGACAAAAGGCCAGCCCCAGCATTTT TRBV2 NA NA TRBJ1-5
CASSFFRGGSPLHF TGTGCCAGCAGCTTCTTCCGCGGAGGTTCACCCCTCCACTTT TRBV13 NA NA TRBJ1-6
CASSLTPNTEAFF TGCGCCAGCAGCTTGACACCAAACACTGAAGCTTTCTTT TRBV5-1 NA NA TRBJ1-1
CASLEGAGHNSPLHF TGTGCCAGCCTCGAGGGTGCGGGGCATAATTCACCCCTCCACTTT TRBV6-5 NA NA TRBJ1-6
CASGTGGNLNSPLHF TGCGCCAGCGGGACAGGGGGGAACCTCAATTCACCCCTCCACTTT TRBV5-1 TRBD1 NA TRBJ1-6
CASSKGGRDYGYTF TGTGCCAGTAGTAAAGGGGGTAGAGACTATGGCTACACCTTC TRBV19 NA NA TRBJ1-2